The text below deals with one TCR beta chain. Its antigen remains undetermined. Qualities for individual bases were not recorded, and no much larger clone is one base off. The V end gives up 1 base and the J end 11 bases, leaving 8 bases in the junction not matched to a gene. Measured from the cysteine to the phenylalanine, the CDR3 is 16 residues long. The DNA shown is the 48-base CDR3, in frame from base 1. CDR1 and CDR2, per the germline V gene (reference sequence), are SGHAT and FQDESV. The Qiagen DNeasy kit was used to extract genomic DNA from unsorted PBMCs and from the negatively selected CD4+ and CD8+ fractions. Amplification of TCR beta CDR3 regions was done by immunoSEQ multiplex PCR with primers that anneal to V and J segments. A synthetic immune receptor repertoire was used to minimize amplification bias, and any remaining bias was removed computationally after sequencing. The original pipeline was this. Custom Python scripts were used to quantify repertoire diversity as the Shannon entropy index. Unsorted, CD4+ and CD8+ repertoires were analyzed separately, except in combined analyses where CD4+ and CD8+ sequences were merged in silico. Clonal expansion was defined as at least a 2-fold frequency increase after treatment relative to C1D1, with a pseudocount of 0.5 for undetected baseline clones. Singleton clones were defined as clones with 0 or 1 copy at C1D1, and non-singleton clones were defined as clones with 2 or more copies. By matching protein sequences in sorted samples from the same patient, clones expanded in unsorted samples were annotated as CD4+, CD8+ or unknown. Wilcoxon tests on paired samples were used to test changes in diversity from C1D1 to C4D1. In TCRdb, the immuneACCESS table is reduced to in-frame sequences with V and J assigned. These tables do not hold every clone; where another copy was compared, an unresolved V gene accounts for under half, and the others remain unexplained. Clonal size and the V and J genes are those of that table, whereas D and trimming came from the DNA. The sample table records 20,000 to 30,000 clones; 70% to 80% of these occur just once. Approximately 6.4% of the sample lies in the top ten.

This record comes from a study of PD-1 blockade in classical Hodgkin lymphoma (dated by TCRdb to 2020 to 2021). Study-level background: Nivolumab dosing was 3 mg/kg intravenously every 2 weeks, continuing until either disease progression or unacceptable toxicity. The study used CyTOF and TCR beta sequencing to define a peripheral blood immune signature of response to PD-1 blockade in classical Hodgkin lymphoma. Overall results and qualifications from the work: Baseline TCR diversity was reported as lower in newly diagnosed patients than in healthy donors, and lower still in relapsed/refractory patients. Lower diversity was seen in patients whose nivolumab began less than 1 year after ASCT, and these patients were left out of later analyses so that immune reconstitution would not confound the results. Baseline diversity similar to that of newly diagnosed patients was observed in trial patients achieving complete response, whereas significantly lower diversity was observed in partial responders and progressors. A significant rise by C4D1 was seen in CD4+ but not CD8+ TCR diversity (p=0.0027 vs p=0.16), with the rise being most apparent in complete responders (p=0.02). The study was restricted to a single clinical trial cohort, and the causes of repertoire differences, possibly disease activity or prior therapy, were left undefined.

The sample's time point label, in plain terms: cycle 1 day 1 (C1D1), immediately before nivolumab initiation. All trial patients had relapsed after autologous stem cell transplantation, with cohorts A, B and C differing in prior brentuximab vedotin exposure. The trial cohort was composed of some 57 patients with relapsed/refractory classical Hodgkin lymphoma, for whom complete response, partial response or progressive disease was recorded as best overall response. Single-agent nivolumab was administered to trial patients in the multi-cohort phase II CheckMate 205 trial. Best overall response was determined by an independent review committee according to the 2007 International Working Group response criteria. Trial PBMCs were collected just before the start of nivolumab (C1D1) and during therapy at cycle 2 day 1 and cycle 4 day 1. Peripheral blood was collected in 8 mL Vacutainer Cell Preparation Tubes, from which PBMCs were isolated by centrifugation and then cryopreserved.

The rearrangement joined TRBV11-1 to TRBJ2-2; TRBD2 aligns with 12 central bases. The sequence derives from a human donor with classical Hodgkin lymphoma. The sample was peripheral blood mononuclear cells (PBMCs), taken at baseline. The DNA sequence is TGTGCCAGCAGCTTAGGGGTACTAGCGGGGGGCGCAGAGCTGTTTTTT. The resulting protein is CASSLGVLAGGAELFF.